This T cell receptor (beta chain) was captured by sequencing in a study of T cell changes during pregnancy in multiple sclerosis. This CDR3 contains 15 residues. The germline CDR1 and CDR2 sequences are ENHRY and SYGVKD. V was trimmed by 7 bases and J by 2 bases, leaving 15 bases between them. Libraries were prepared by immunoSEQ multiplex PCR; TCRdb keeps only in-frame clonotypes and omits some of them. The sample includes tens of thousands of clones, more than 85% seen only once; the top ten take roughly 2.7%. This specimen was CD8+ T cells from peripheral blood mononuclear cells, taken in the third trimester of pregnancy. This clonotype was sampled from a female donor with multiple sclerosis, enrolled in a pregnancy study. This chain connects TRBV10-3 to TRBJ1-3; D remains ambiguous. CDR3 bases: TGTGCCATCACCGATCGGGTAGGCGCTGGAAACACCATATATTTT. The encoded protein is CAITDRVGAGNTIYF.